The 3 T cell receptor beta chains presented below share a single source sample, sequenced in a study of blood T cell repertoires in COVID-19. Profiled with immunoSEQ multiplex PCR; TCRdb holds only in-frame clones, not every one. The sample shows about 260,000 clones, 86% of them seen only once. The sequenced material came from PBMCs or T cells enriched from blood (not recorded which). The receptors stem from a woman in her forties or fifties who had recovered from COVID-19.

This clone has just a few counts. The chain uses TRBV30 and TRBJ1-5, with D maybe TRBD1 (6 bases). Germline-derived CDR1 and CDR2 are GTSNPN and SVGIG (reference sequence). The CDR3 has 13 amino acids. Trimming cost V 4 bases and J 2 bases, with 9 bases left between them. CDR3 protein: CAWTRGGNQPQHF. The DNA for the CDR3 is TGTGCCTGGACCAGGGGAGGCAATCAGCCCCAGCATTTT.

The chain has TRBV7-8 and TRBJ1-6; D possibly corresponds to TRBD1 (6 bases). The V end lost 3 bases, the J end lost 9 bases, and 15 bases lay between the germline ends. The germline CDR1 and CDR2 sequences are SGHVS and FQNEAQ. CDR3 size: 15 residues. The CDR3 DNA reads as TGTGCCAGCAGCTTTCTCGGGGGGCGCGGTTCACCCCTCCACTTT. Protein product: CASSFLGGRGSPLHF.

The chain carries TRBV28 and TRBJ2-7; 9 nucleotides align to TRBD1. This CDR3 region has 17 residues. The V gene's germline CDR1 is MDHEN and CDR2 SYDVKM. J was trimmed by 4 bases and V by 4 bases; bases with no gene match: 14. CDR3: CASSSPAGTGRSYEQYF. CDR3 DNA: TGTGCCAGCAGTTCACCTGCTGGGACAGGGCGGTCTTACGAGCAGTACTTC.